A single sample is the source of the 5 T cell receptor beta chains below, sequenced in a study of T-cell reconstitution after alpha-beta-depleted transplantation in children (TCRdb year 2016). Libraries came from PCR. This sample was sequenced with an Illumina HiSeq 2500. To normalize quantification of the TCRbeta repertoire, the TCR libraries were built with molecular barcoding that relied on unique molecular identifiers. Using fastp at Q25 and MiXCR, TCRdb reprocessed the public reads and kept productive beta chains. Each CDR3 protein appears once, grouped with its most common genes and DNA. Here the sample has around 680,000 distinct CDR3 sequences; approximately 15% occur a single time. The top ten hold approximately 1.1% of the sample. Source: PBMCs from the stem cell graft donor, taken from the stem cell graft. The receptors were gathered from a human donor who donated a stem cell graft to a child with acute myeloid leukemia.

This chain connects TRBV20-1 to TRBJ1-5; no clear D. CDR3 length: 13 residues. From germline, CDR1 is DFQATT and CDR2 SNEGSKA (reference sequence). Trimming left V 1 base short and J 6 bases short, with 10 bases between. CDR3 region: CSARAQVGQPQHF. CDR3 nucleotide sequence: TGCAGTGCTAGAGCGCAGGTCGGTCAGCCCCAGCATTTT.

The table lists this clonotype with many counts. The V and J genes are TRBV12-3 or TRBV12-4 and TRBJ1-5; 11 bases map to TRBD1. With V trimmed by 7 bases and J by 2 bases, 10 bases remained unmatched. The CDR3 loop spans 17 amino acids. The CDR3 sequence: CASNARGQGAGNQPQHF. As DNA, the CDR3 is TGTGCCAGCAACGCCCGAGGACAGGGGGCCGGCAATCAGCCCCAGCATTTT.

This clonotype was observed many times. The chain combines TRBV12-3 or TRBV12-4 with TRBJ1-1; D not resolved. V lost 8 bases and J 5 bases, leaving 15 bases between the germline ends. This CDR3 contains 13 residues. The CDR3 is CASLAAGGTEAFF. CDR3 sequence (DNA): TGTGCCAGCCTCGCGGCCGGAGGGACTGAAGCTTTCTTT.

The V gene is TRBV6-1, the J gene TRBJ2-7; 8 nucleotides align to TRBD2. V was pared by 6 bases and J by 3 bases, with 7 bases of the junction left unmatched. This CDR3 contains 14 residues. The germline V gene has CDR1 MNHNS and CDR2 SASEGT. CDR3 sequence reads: CASSSGGINYEQYF. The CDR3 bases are TGTGCCAGCAGCAGCGGGGGCATAAACTACGAGCAGTACTTC.

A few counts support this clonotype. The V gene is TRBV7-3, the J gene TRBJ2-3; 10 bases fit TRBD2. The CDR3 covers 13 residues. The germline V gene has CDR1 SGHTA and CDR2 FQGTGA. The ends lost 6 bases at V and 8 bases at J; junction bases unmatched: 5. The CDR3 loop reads CASRLAGEVTQYF. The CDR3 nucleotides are TGTGCCAGCAGGCTAGCGGGGGAGGTTACGCAGTATTTT.